The 21 T cell receptor beta chains below were found in one sample sequenced in a study of T cell responses to AZD1222 COVID-19 vaccine. Measured with immunoSEQ multiplex PCR; TCRdb has only the in-frame clones, and not every one. In the table there are about 84,000 clones, 86% of which are singletons. The specimen was peripheral blood, collected 28 days after the second AZD1222 dose. The receptors stem from an adult who received the AZD1222 COVID-19 vaccine.

The CDR3 loop reads CASSPPSSWGRNEQFF. The DNA for the CDR3 is TGTGCCAGCTCACCACCGTCTAGCTGGGGCCGGAATGAGCAGTTCTTC. The chain has TRBV18 and TRBJ2-1; the D call may be TRBD1 or TRBD2 (5 bases each). The ends were cut back, 0 bases at V and 7 bases at J, with 16 bases in the middle. This CDR3 region has 16 residues. Germline V lookup: CDR1 KGHSH, CDR2 LQKENI.

The gene calls are TRBV6-2 or TRBV6-3 and TRBJ2-7; 8 nucleotides align to TRBD1. The trim removed 2 bases at V and 2 bases at J, leaving 2 bases unmatched. CDR1 and CDR2 (germline): MNHEY, SVGEGT. The CDR3 has 14 residues. The CDR3 loop reads CASSYRTGTYEQYF. The CDR3 nucleotides are TGTGCCAGCAGTTACAGGACAGGGACCTACGAGCAGTACTTC.

This chain connects TRBV12-3 or TRBV12-4 to TRBJ2-7; D is unresolved. The CDR3 is 13 amino acids. Trimming removed 1 base from V and 3 bases from J, with 7 bases in between. The CDR3 protein is CASSLGHRYEQYF. CDR3 in DNA: TGTGCCAGCAGTTTAGGCCACCGCTACGAGCAGTACTTC.

This rearrangement joins TRBV6-2 or TRBV6-3 to TRBJ1-2, with 7 bases fitting TRBD1. The CDR3 contains 12 residues. Germline CDR1 is MNHEY and CDR2 is SVGEGT. V dropped 5 bases and J dropped 5; count of bases not matched to a gene: 2. As DNA, the CDR3 is TGTGCCAGCAGTCCGACAGGGTATGGCTACACCTTC. It translates to CASSPTGYGYTF.

V usage is TRBV6-5 and J usage is TRBJ2-5; 8 bases map to TRBD1. The V and J ends lost 2 bases and 3 bases, in that order; junction bases with no gene match: 8. There are 16 residues in the CDR3. The germline V gene encodes CDR1 MNHEY and CDR2 SVGAGI. CDR3 in amino acids: CASSYGAGTGEETQYF. CDR3 bases: TGTGCCAGCAGTTACGGCGCAGGGACAGGCGAAGAGACCCAGTACTTC.

This clone appeared once. CDR3 nucleotide sequence: TGTGCCAGCAGTGAAGCGCTGGGGACAGCGAACACTGAAGCTTTCTTT. Protein: CASSEALGTANTEAFF. The chain couples TRBV2 to TRBJ1-1; TRBD1 agrees at 7 bases. There are 16 residues in the CDR3. Germline-derived CDR1 and CDR2 are SNHLY and FYNNEI. The V and J ends lost 0 bases and 1 base, in that order; junction bases with no gene match: 5.

The chain employs TRBV5-4 and TRBJ2-7; perhaps TRBD2 as D (5 bases). Germline V gene sequence: CDR1 SGHNT, CDR2 YYREEE (reference sequence). This CDR3 has 13 residues. Trimming took 4 bases from V and 7 from J, leaving 15 bases between them. The CDR3, as DNA: TGTGCCAGCAGCGTCCGAGGGATGCGTGAGCAGTACTTC. Its translation: CASSVRGMREQYF.

The chain employs TRBV6-5 and TRBJ2-2, with a possible D match to TRBD1 (6 bases). The CDR3 covers 15 residues. From germline, CDR1 is MNHEY and CDR2 SVGAGI. V lost 6 bases and J 2 bases, leaving 13 bases between the germline ends. The CDR3 reads CASSPRGLNTGELFF. The CDR3 DNA is TGTGCCAGCAGCCCCAGGGGTTTAAACACCGGGGAGCTGTTTTTT.

The V gene is TRBV18, the J gene TRBJ1-5; unclear D gene. Germline assignment: CDR1 KGHSH and CDR2 LQKENI. The V end was cut by 5 bases, the J end by 2 bases, with 13 bases between. This CDR3 has 15 amino acids. In DNA, the CDR3 is TGTGCCAGCTCAGCTGCCGGCAACGGCAATCAGCCCCAGCATTTT. Its protein product is CASSAAGNGNQPQHF.

The chain employs TRBV2 and TRBJ2-3, with 9 bases matching TRBD1. CDR3 length: 15 amino acids. The ends lost 4 bases at V and 4 bases at J; junction bases unmatched: 6. Germline CDR1 and CDR2: SNHLY and FYNNEI. The CDR3 region is CASSGGTGQADTQYF. In DNA, the CDR3 is TGTGCCAGCAGTGGGGGGACAGGGCAGGCAGATACGCAGTATTTT.

The V gene is TRBV25-1, the J gene TRBJ2-5, with D perhaps assigned TRBD1 or TRBD2 (5 bases each). Trimming left V 1 base short and J 1 base short, with 7 bases between. This CDR3 contains 14 residues. Germline values: CDR1 MGHDK, CDR2 SYGVNS. The CDR3 sequence: CASSEFGGQETQYF. CDR3 bases: TGTGCCAGCAGTGAATTTGGGGGCCAAGAGACCCAGTACTTC.

CDR3 coding DNA: TGTGCCAGCAGCTTACCGGTGGGGAGGAATGAGCAGTTCTTC. It is translated as CASSLPVGRNEQFF. The V gene is TRBV7-8, the J gene TRBJ2-1, with D possibly TRBD2 on 6 matching bases. This CDR3 has 14 amino acids. V gave up 2 bases and J gave up 7 bases, with 12 bases separating them. Per germline, CDR1 SGHVS and CDR2 FQNEAQ.

V usage is TRBV19 and J usage is TRBJ2-7, with 12 bases lining up with TRBD1. Germline V CDR1 and CDR2: LNHDA, SQIVND (reference sequence). The junction had 9 bases not matched to a gene; V was cut back by 7 bases and J by 5 bases. The CDR3 extends over 15 amino acids. In DNA, the CDR3 is TGTGCCAGTACGCGGGCCGGGACAGGGGGCCACGAGCAGTACTTC. Its protein is CASTRAGTGGHEQYF.

The chain links TRBV28 to TRBJ1-2; 11 bases are shared with TRBD1. The ends lost 7 bases at V and 4 bases at J; junction bases unmatched: 8. The germline gives CDR1 MDHEN, CDR2 SYDVKM. The CDR3 sequence is 15 residues long. CDR3 region: CASTIPGQGGYGYTF. The CDR3 DNA reads as TGTGCCAGCACCATACCGGGACAGGGGGGCTATGGCTACACCTTC.

V usage is TRBV18 and J usage is TRBJ1-6, with a possible D match to TRBD1 (6 bases). Germline CDR1 reads KGHSH; CDR2 reads LQKENI. This CDR3 region has 20 residues. V lost 3 bases to trimming and J lost 3 bases, with 24 bases between them. The CDR3 DNA follows: TGTGCCAGCTCACCCCCAATCAAGCCCAGGGGTGGGAACTATAATTCACCCCTCCACTTT. Encoded protein: CASSPPIKPRGGNYNSPLHF.

V usage is TRBV19 and J usage is TRBJ2-1; possibly TRBD1 or TRBD2 for D (5 bases each). In germline, CDR1 is LNHDA, CDR2 SQIVND (reference sequence). V was trimmed by 3 bases and J by 7 bases, leaving 19 bases between them. The CDR3 runs 16 residues. The CDR3 loop is CASSIGPGRTGNEQFF. CDR3 coding DNA: TGTGCCAGTAGTATCGGACCGGGGCGAACGGGGAATGAGCAGTTCTTC.

The rearrangement joins TRBV10-3 to TRBJ2-2; D gene uncertain. The CDR3 extends over 14 amino acids. CDR1 ENHRY and CDR2 SYGVKD come from the germline V gene. V shed 0 bases and J shed 4 bases, with 6 bases lying between them. CDR3 sequence: CAISESSLTGELFF. DNA of the CDR3: TGTGCCATCAGTGAGTCGAGCCTCACCGGGGAGCTGTTTTTT.

This chain connects TRBV7-9 to TRBJ2-1; TRBD2 matches 8 bases. Germline V gene sequence: CDR1 SEHNR, CDR2 FQNEAQ (reference sequence). The CDR3 loop spans 15 amino acids. Germline trimming cut 6 bases from V and 8 bases from J; bases unmatched to any gene: 12. The CDR3 sequence: CASSSAGTRGYEQFF. The CDR3 coding sequence is TGTGCCAGCAGTTCGGCCGGGACTAGGGGGTATGAGCAGTTCTTC.

The CDR3 DNA reads as TGTGCCAGCAGCTTCGAGGACTATGGCTACACCTTC. This gives the protein CASSFEDYGYTF. J is TRBJ1-2 and V is TRBV5-8; D remains unclear. Germline CDR1 reads SGHTS; CDR2 reads YDEGEE. V lost 2 bases and J lost 3, with 5 bases in between. CDR3 length equals 12 residues.

The chain is built from TRBV6-5 and TRBJ1-2; 7 bases align to TRBD1. The trim removed 6 bases at V and 2 bases at J, leaving 9 bases unmatched. The CDR3 length is 15 residues. The V gene's germline CDR1 is MNHEY and CDR2 SVGAGI. In DNA, the CDR3 is TGTGCCAGCAGGATCTACAGGGGCGGAAACTATGGCTACACCTTC. This translates into CASRIYRGGNYGYTF.

V is TRBV10-3 and J is TRBJ2-4, with D perhaps TRBD2 (6 bases). Germline CDR1 ENHRY, CDR2 SYGVKD. This CDR3 has 11 amino acids. Deletions cut 10 bases from V and 8 bases from J, with 12 bases between. The CDR3 loop is CATSGDDIQYF. The CDR3 region has the DNA TGTGCCACCTCGGGGGACGACATTCAGTACTTC.